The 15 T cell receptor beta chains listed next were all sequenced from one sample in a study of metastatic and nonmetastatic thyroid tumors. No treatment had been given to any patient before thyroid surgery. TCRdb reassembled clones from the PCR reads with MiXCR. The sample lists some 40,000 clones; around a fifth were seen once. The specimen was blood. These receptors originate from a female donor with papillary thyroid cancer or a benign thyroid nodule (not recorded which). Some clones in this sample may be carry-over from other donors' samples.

CDR3 DNA sequence: TGCGCCAGCAGCTTGGGGGACGGCAACTATGGCTACACCTTC. It is translated as CASSLGDGNYGYTF. J is TRBJ1-2 and V is TRBV5-1, with D maybe TRBD1 (5 bases). There are 14 residues in the CDR3. Germline CDR1 and CDR2: SGHRS and YFSETQ. With 0 bases removed from V and 2 bases from J, the gap between germline ends came to 8 bases.

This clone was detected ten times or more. The CDR3 loop reads CASSQGELSYTF. The CDR3 nucleotides read TGTGCCAGCAGCCAAGGGGAGTTAAGCTACACCTTC. V usage is TRBV14 and J usage is TRBJ1-2; unclear D gene. Trimming took off 1 base at V and 9 bases at J, with 9 bases between the two ends. Germline CDR1 is SGHDN and CDR2 is FVKESK. This CDR3 has 12 amino acids. Full variable domain (outside the CDR3, taken from reference TRBV14 and TRBJ1-2): EAGVTQFPSHSVIEKGQTVTLRCDPISGHDNLYWYRRVMGKEIKFLLHFVKESKQDESGMPNNRFLAERTGGTYSTLKVQPAELEDSGVYFCASSQGELSYTFGSGTRLTVV.

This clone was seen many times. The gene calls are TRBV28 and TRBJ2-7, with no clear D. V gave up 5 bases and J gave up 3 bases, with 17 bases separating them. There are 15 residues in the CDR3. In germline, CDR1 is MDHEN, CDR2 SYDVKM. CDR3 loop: CASSPQTHLGYEQYF. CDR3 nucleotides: TGTGCCAGCAGTCCCCAGACTCACCTGGGCTACGAGCAGTACTTC. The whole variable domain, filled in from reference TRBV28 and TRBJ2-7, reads DVKVTQSSRYLVKRTGEKVFLECVQDMDHENMFWYRQDPGLGLRLIYFSYDVKMKEKGDIPEGYSVSREKKERFSLILESASTNQTSMYLCASSPQTHLGYEQYFGPGTRLTVT.

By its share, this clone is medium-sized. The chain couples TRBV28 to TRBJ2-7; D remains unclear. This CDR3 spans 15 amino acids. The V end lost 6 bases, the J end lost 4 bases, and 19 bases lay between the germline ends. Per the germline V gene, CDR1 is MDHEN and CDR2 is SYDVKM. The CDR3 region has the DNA TGTGCCAGCAGGGGAATTGCACCCTCCCCATACGAGCAGTACTTC. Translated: CASRGIAPSPYEQYF.

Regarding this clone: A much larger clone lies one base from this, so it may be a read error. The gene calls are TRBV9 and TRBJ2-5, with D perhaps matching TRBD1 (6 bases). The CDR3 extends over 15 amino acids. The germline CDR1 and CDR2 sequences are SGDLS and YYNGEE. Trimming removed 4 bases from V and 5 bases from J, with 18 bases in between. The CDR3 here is CASSFLTGFWETQYF. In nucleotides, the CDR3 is TGTGCCAGCAGCTTCCTTACAGGGTTTTGGGAGACCCAGTACTTC. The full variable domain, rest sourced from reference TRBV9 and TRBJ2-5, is DSGVTQTPKHLITATGQRVTLRCSPRSGDLSVYWYQQSLDQGLQFLIQYYNGEERAKGNILERFSAQQFPDLHSELNLSSLELGDSALYFCASSFLTGFWETQYFGPGTRLLVL.

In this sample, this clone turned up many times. CDR3 DNA: TGTGCCAGCAGTGAAGGGCCGGGAGGCTCCTACAATGAGCAGTTCTTC. Translating gives CASSEGPGGSYNEQFF. The V gene is TRBV6-4, the J gene TRBJ2-1; 7 bases match TRBD2. V shed 3 bases and J 0 bases; nucleotides not matched to a gene: 5. Germline V CDR1 and CDR2: MRHNA, SNTAGT. The CDR3 runs to 16 residues.

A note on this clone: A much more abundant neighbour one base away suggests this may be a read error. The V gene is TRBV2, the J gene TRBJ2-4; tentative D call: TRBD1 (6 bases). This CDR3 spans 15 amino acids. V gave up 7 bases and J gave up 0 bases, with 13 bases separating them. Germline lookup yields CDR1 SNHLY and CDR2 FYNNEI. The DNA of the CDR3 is TGTGCCAGCACCGGACAGTGGCTAGCCAAAAACATTCAGTACTTC. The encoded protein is CASTGQWLAKNIQYF.

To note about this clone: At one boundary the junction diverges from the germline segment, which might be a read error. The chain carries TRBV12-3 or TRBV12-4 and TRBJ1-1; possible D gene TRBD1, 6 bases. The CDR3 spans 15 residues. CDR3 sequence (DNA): TGTGCCAGCAGTCTCCACCGGGGGCAAAACACTGAATCTTTCTTT. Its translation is CASSLHRGQNTESFF.

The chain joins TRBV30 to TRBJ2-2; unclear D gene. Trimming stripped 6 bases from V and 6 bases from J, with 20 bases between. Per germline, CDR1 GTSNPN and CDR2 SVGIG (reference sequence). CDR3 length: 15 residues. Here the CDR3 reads CACKDRNQHPGELFF. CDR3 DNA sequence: TGTGCCTGCAAAGACCGAAATCAGCACCCCGGGGAGCTGTTTTTT.

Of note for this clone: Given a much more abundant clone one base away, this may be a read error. The CDR3 sequence is CASSGGAYNEQFF. In nucleotides, the CDR3 is TGCGCTAGTAGCGGGGGCGCTTACAATGAGCAGTTCTTC. The J gene is TRBJ2-1, the V gene TRBV5-1; 9 positions match TRBD2. There are 13 residues in the CDR3. Germline CDR1 and CDR2: SGHRS and YFSETQ.

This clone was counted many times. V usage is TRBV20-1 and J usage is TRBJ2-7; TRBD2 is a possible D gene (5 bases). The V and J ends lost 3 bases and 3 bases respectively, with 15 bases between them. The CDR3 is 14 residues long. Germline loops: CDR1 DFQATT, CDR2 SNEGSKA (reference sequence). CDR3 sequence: CSARTSGYYYEQYF. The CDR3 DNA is TGCAGTGCTAGGACCAGCGGTTACTACTACGAGCAGTACTTC.

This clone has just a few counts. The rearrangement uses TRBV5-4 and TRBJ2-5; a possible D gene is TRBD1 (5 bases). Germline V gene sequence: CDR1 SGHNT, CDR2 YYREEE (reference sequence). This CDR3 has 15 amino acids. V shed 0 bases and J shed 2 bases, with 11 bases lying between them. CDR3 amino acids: CASSLATALQETQYF. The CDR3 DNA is TGTGCCAGCAGCTTGGCGACAGCACTGCAAGAGACCCAGTACTTC.

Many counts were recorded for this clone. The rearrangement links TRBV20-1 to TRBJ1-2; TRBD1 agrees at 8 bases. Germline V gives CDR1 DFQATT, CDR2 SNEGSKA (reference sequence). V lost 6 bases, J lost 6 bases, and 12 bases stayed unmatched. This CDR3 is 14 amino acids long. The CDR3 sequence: CSAVMDRVINGYTF. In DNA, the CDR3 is TGCAGTGCAGTCATGGACAGGGTAATAAATGGCTACACCTTC.

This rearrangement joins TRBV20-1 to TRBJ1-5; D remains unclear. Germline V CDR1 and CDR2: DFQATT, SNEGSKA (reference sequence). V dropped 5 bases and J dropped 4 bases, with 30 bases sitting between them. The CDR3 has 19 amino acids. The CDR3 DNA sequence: TGCAGTGCTTCCAAGCGAGAAAAGATCAACGAACTGAAAAATCAGCCCCAGCATTTT. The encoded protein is CSASKREKINELKNQPQHF.

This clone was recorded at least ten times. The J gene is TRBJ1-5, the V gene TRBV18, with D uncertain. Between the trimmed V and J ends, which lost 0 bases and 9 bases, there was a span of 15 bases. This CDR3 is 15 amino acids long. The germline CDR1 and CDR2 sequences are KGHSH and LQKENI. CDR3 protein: CASSPPGVVGGPQHF. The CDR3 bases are TGTGCCAGCTCACCACCGGGCGTAGTTGGAGGGCCCCAGCATTTT.